These T cell receptor beta chains were read from a single sample in a study of blood T cell repertoires in COVID-19. Generated by immunoSEQ multiplex PCR, the TCRdb table keeps only in-frame clones and is missing some. The data hold some 180,000 clones, with 83% observed a single time. Material for sequencing was peripheral blood. The receptor source for this set is a woman aged 65 to 85 who had recovered from COVID-19. Both conserved end residues are part of each CDR3. The D gene is left open where the match is weak. Clone size is stated in some rows and not others, as once, few, many or a class when expanded.

clone_size	cdr3_length	v_call	j_call	d_call	cdr3_aa	cdr3_nt
-	15	TRBV6-5	TRBJ1-4	-	CASSPPAGGTEKLFF	TGTGCCAGCAGTCCCCCGGCGGGGGGTACTGAAAAACTGTTTTTT
-	13	TRBV5-1	TRBJ2-3	TRBD1	CASSGGQTDTQYF	TGCGCCAGCAGCGGGGGACAGACAGATACGCAGTATTTT
few	15	TRBV18	TRBJ2-1	TRBD2	CASSPPSGSYNEQFF	TGTGCCAGCTCACCACCTAGCGGGTCCTACAATGAGCAGTTCTTC
-	13	TRBV28	TRBJ1-1	TRBD1	CASSLPRVGTARF	TGTGCCAGCAGTTTACCCCGCGTCGGGACAGCTCGCTTT
-	16	TRBV18	TRBJ2-2	TRBD2	CASSPFASGSSGELFF	TGTGCCAGCTCACCATTCGCTAGCGGGAGTTCTGGGGAGCTGTTTTTT
-	14	TRBV4-1	TRBJ1-6	-	CASSPPDIPQALHF	TGCGCCAGCAGCCCACCGGACATCCCTCAGGCCCTCCACTTT
-	16	TRBV3-1/TRBV3-2	TRBJ2-1	TRBD2	CASSQGLAGGYNEQFF	TGTGCCAGCAGCCAAGGACTAGCGGGGGGCTACAATGAGCAGTTCTTC
-	14	TRBV18	TRBJ2-1	-	CASSPAISYNEQFF	TGTGCCAGCTCACCGGCCATCTCCTACAATGAGCAGTTCTTC
-	12	TRBV7-2	TRBJ2-4	-	CASGGSGNIQYF	TGTGCCAGCGGGGGCAGTGGAAACATTCAGTACTTC
-	14	TRBV21-1	TRBJ2-1	-	CASSATSGADEQFF	TGTGCCAGCAGCGCAACGTCAGGGGCAGATGAGCAGTTCTTC
-	13	TRBV6-5	TRBJ2-5	TRBD1	CASSYPTGENQYF	TGTGCCAGCAGTTACCCCACAGGGGAAAACCAGTACTTC
few	14	TRBV7-2	TRBJ1-5	-	CASTPGGQGQPQHF	TGTGCCAGCACCCCGGGGGGGCAAGGTCAGCCCCAGCATTTT
-	13	TRBV11-1	TRBJ1-1	-	CASSPPLNTEAFF	TGTGCCAGCAGCCCTCCCCTGAACACTGAAGCTTTCTTT